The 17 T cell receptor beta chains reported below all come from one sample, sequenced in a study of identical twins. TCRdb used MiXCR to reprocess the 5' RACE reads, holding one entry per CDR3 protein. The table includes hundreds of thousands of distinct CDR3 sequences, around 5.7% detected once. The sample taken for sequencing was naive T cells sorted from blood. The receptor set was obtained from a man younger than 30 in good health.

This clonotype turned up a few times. The CDR3 DNA reads as TGTGCCAGCACCGGGGGAGGGGTAGCGGGACTCGAAGGAGAGTTCTTC. Translating gives CASTGGGVAGLEGEFF. This rearrangement joins TRBV12-3 or TRBV12-4 to TRBJ2-1; TRBD2 aligns across 8 bases. CDR3 size: 16 residues. V lost 7 bases and J lost 14; bases outside the gene matches: 22.

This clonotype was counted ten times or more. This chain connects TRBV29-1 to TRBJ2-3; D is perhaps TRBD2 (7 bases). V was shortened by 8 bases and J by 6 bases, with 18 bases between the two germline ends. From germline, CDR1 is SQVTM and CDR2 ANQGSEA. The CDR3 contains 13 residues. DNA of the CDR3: TGCAGCATGGGGCAGGGGAGGGGTGATACGCAGTATTTT. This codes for CSMGQGRGDTQYF.

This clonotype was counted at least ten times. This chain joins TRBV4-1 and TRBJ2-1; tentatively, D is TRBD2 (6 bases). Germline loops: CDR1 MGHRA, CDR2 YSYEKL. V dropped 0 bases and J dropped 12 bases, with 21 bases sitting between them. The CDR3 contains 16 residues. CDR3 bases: TGCGCCAGCAGCCAAGAAGGACTATCGGCTGGGTACGTGCAGTTCTTC. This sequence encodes CASSQEGLSAGYVQFF.

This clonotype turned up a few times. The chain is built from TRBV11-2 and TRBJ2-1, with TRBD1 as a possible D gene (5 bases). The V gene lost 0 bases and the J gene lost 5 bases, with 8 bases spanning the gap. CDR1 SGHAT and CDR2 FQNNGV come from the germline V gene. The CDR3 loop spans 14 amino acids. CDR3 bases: TGTGCCAGCAGCTTAGAGGGCAGGGACAATGAGCAGTTCTTC. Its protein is CASSLEGRDNEQFF.

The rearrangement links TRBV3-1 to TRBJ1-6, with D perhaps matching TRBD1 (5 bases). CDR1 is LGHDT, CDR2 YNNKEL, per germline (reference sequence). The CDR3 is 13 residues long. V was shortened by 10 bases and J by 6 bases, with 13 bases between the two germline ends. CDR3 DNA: TGTGCCACAGGGCGGGACGGTAATTCACCCCTCCACTTT. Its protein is CATGRDGNSPLHF.

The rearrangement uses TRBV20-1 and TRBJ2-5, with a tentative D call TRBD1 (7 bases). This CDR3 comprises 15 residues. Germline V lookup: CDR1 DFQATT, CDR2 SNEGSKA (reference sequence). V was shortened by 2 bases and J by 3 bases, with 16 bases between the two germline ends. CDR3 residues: CSARPAGTAKETQYF. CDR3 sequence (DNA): TGCAGTGCTAGACCCGCGGGGACAGCTAAAGAGACCCAGTACTTC.

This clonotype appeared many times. The CDR3 region is CASSSPQEAQETQYF. CDR3 DNA sequence: TGTGCCAGCAGCTCACCCCAGGAAGCCCAAGAGACCCAGTACTTC. This rearrangement joins TRBV21-1 to TRBJ2-5. TRBV21-1 represents a pseudogene. CDR3 length: 15 amino acids.

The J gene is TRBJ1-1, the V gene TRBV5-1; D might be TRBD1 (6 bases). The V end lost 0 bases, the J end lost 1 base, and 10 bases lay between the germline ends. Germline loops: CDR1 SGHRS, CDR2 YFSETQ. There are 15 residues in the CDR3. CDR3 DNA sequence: TGCGCCAGCAGCTTGGAGGTACAGGGGAACACTGAAGCTTTCTTT. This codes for CASSLEVQGNTEAFF.

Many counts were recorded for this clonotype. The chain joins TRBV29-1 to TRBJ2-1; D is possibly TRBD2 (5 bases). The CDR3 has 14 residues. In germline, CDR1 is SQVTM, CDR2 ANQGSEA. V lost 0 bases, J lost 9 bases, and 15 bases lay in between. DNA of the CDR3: TGCAGCGTTGAAGACAGAGGGCTCCAAGTTGAGCAGTTCTTC. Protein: CSVEDRGLQVEQFF.

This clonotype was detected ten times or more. CDR3 loop: CASSQGTSGTEQYF. The CDR3, as DNA: TGTGCCAGCAGCCAAGGGACTTCTGGTACTGAGCAGTACTTC. This chain connects TRBV3-1 to TRBJ2-7; tentatively, D is TRBD2 (5 bases). V was pared by 1 base and J by 7 bases, with 14 bases between. The CDR3 spans 14 residues. The germline V gene has CDR1 LGHDT and CDR2 YNNKEL (reference sequence).

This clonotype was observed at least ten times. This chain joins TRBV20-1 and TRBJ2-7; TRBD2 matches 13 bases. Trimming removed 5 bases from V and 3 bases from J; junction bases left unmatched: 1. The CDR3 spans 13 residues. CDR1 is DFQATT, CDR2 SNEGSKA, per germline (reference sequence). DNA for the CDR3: TGCAGTGCTCGGACTAGCGGGAGCTACGAGCAGTACTTC. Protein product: CSARTSGSYEQYF.

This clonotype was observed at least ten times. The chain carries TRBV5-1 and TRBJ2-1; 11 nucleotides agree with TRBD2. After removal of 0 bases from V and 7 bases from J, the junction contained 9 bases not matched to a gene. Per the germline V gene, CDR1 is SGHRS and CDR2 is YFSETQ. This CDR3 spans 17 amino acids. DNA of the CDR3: TGCGCCAGCAGCTTGGGCTTTAGCGGGAGGGCCCTTAATGAGCAGTTCTTC. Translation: CASSLGFSGRALNEQFF.

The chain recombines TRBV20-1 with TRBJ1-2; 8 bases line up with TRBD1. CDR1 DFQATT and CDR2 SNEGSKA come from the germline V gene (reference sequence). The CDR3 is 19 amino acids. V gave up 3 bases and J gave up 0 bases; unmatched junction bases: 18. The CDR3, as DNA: TGCAGTGCTAGGTCGGATCAGGGGGCTATTAATTTAACTAACTATGGCTACACCTTC. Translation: CSARSDQGAINLTNYGYTF.

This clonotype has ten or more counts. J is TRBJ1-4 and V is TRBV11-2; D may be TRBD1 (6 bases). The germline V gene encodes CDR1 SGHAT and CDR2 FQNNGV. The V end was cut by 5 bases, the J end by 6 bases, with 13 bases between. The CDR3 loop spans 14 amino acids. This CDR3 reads CASSPGWTDEKLFF. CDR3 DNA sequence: TGTGCCAGCAGCCCAGGGTGGACAGATGAAAAACTGTTTTTT.

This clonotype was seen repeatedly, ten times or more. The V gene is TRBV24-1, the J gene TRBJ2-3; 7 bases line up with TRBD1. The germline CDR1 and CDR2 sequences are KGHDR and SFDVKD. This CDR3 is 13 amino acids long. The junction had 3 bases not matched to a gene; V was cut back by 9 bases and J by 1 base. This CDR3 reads CATSGTGTDTQYF. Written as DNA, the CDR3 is TGTGCCACCTCGGGGACAGGCACAGATACGCAGTATTTT.

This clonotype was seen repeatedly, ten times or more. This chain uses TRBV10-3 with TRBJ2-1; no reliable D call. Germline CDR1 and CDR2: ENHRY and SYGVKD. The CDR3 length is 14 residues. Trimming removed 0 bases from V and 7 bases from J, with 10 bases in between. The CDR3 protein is CAISESSTRNEQFF. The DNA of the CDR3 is TGTGCCATCAGTGAGTCCTCCACGAGGAATGAGCAGTTCTTC.

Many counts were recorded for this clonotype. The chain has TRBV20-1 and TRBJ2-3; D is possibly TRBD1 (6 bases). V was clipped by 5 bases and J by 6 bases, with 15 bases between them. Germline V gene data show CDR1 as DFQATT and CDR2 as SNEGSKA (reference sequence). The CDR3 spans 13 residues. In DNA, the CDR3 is TGCAGTGCTTCCTTGGGGGCTGCTGATACGCAGTATTTT. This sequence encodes CSASLGAADTQYF.